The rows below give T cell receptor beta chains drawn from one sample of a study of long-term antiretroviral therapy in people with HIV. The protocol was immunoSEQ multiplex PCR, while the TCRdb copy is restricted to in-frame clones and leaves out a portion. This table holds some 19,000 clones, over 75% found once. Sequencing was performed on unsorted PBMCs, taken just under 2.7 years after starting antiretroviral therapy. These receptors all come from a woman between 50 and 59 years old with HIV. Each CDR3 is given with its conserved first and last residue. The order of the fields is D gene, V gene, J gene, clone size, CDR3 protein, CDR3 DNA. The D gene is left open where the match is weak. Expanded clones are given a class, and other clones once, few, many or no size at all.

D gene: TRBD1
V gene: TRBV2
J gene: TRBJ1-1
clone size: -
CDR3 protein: CASKVGQGNAEAFF
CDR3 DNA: TGTGCCAGCAAAGTGGGACAGGGGAATGCGGAAGCTTTCTTT

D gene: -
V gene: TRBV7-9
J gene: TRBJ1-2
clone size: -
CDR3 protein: CASSLTGSDGYTF
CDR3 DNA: TGTGCCAGCAGTTTGACAGGTTCTGATGGCTACACCTTC

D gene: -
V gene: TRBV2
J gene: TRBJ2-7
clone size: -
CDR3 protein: CASSPDGSRPYEQYF
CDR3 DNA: TGTGCCAGCAGCCCCGATGGTTCTAGACCCTACGAGCAGTACTTC

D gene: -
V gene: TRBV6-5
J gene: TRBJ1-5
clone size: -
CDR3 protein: CASSLAGGSQPQHF
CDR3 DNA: TGTGCCAGCAGTCTAGCGGGGGGTAGTCAGCCCCAGCATTTT

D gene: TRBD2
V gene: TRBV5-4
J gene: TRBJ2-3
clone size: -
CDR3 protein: CASSLGLAGGPDTQYF
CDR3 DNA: TGTGCCAGCAGCTTAGGACTAGCGGGAGGGCCAGATACGCAGTATTTT

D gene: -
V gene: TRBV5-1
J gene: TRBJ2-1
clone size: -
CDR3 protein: CASSPELGGQGEQFF
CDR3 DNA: TGCGCCAGCAGTCCGGAGTTAGGTGGACAAGGTGAGCAGTTCTTC

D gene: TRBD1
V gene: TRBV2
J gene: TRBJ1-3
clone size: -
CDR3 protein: CASSTGAGNTIYF
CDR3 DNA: TGTGCCAGCAGCACAGGGGCCGGAAACACCATATATTTT

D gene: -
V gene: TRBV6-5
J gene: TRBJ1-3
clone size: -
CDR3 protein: CASSYSGNSGNTIYF
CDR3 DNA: TGTGCCAGCAGTTACTCGGGAAACTCTGGAAACACCATATATTTT

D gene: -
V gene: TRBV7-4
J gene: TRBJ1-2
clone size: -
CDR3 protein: CASNSRVTF
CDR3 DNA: TGTGCCAGCAACTCGAGAGTAACCTTC

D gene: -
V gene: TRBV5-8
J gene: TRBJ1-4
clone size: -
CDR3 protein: CASSSYAEKLFF
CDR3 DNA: TGTGCCAGCAGTTCATACGCAGAAAAACTGTTTTTT

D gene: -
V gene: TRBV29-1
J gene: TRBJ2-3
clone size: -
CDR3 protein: CSVSRQQSTDTQYF
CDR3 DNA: TGCAGCGTTTCCCGACAGCAGAGCACAGATACGCAGTATTTT

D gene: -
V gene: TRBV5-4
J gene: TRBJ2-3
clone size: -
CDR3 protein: CASSRREADTQYF
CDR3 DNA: TGTGCCAGCAGCCGAAGGGAGGCAGATACGCAGTATTTT

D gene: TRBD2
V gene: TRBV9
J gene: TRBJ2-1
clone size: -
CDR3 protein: CASSQTSGRRYNEQFF
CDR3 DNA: TGTGCCAGCAGTCAAACTAGCGGGAGGAGGTACAATGAGCAGTTCTTC

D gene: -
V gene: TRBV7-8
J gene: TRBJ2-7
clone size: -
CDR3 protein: CASSLGVIAGPVAYEQYF
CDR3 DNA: TGTGCCAGCAGCTTAGGGGTGATCGCAGGGCCGGTAGCATACGAGCAGTACTTC

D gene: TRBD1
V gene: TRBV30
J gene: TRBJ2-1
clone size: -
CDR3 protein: CAWSVLGVPRDRGAHEQFF
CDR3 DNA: TGTGCCTGGAGTGTATTGGGCGTCCCCCGGGACAGGGGGGCCCATGAGCAGTTCTTC

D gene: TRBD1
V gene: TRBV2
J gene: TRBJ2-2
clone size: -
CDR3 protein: CASGGQGPGELFF
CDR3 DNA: TGTGCCAGCGGGGGACAGGGGCCCGGGGAGCTGTTTTTT

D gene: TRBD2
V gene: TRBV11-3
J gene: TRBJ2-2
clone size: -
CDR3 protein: CASSFGTSGTTGELFF
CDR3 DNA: TGTGCCAGCAGCTTCGGGACTAGCGGGACCACCGGGGAGCTGTTTTTT

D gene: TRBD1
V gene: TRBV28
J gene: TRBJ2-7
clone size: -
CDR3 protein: CASSLSLGQGYEQYF
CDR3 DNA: TGTGCCAGCAGTTTATCCTTGGGACAGGGGTACGAGCAGTACTTC

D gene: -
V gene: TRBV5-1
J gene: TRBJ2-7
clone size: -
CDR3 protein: CASSVGSMGEQYF
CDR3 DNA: TGCGCCAGCAGCGTCGGGAGTATGGGAGAGCAGTACTTC

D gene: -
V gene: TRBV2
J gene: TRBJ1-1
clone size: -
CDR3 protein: CASSEQGVLPEAFF
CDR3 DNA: TGTGCCAGCAGTGAACAGGGCGTTCTTCCAGAAGCTTTCTTT

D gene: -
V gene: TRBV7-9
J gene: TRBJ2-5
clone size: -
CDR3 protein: CASSVVEETQYF
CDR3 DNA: TGTGCCAGCAGCGTAGTGGAAGAGACCCAGTACTTC

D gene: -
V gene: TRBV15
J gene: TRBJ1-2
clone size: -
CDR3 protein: CATSRDRGDRDGYTF
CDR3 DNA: TGTGCCACCAGCAGAGATCGGGGGGACCGGGATGGCTACACCTTC

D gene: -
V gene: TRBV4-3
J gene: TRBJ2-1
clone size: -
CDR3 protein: CASSQDPYTSLFNEQFF
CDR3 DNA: TGCGCCAGCAGCCAAGATCCCTACACTAGCCTCTTCAATGAGCAGTTCTTC

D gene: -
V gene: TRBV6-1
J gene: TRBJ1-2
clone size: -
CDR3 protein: CASSETVGGGYTF
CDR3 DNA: TGTGCCAGCAGTGAGACGGTGGGGGGGGGCTACACCTTC

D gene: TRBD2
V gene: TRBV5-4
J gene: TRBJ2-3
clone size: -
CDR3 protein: CASSATSGRAYTQYF
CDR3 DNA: TGTGCCAGCAGCGCGACTAGCGGGAGGGCCTATACGCAGTATTTT

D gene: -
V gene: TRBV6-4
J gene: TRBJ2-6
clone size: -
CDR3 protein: CASSDSFSGANVLTF
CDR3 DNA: TGTGCCAGCAGTGACTCTTTCTCTGGGGCCAACGTCCTGACTTTC

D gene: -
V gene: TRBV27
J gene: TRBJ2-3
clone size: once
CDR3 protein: CASSLSGTDTQYF
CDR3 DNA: TGTGCCAGCAGTTTATCTGGTACAGATACGCAGTATTTT

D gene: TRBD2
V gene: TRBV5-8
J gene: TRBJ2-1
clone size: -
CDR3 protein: CASSLAWTSGYNEQFF
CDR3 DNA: TGTGCCAGCAGCTTGGCCTGGACTAGCGGGTACAATGAGCAGTTCTTC

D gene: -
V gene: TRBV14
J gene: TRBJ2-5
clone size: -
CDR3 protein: CASSQDAGSQYF
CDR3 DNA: TGTGCCAGCAGCCAAGATGCTGGGTCCCAGTACTTC

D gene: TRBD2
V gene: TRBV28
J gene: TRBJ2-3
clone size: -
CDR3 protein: CASTRGGVEDTQYF
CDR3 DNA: TGTGCCAGTACCCGGGGGGGGGTCGAAGATACGCAGTATTTT

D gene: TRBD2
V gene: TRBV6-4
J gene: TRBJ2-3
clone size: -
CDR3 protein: CASSDSGGSPPDTQYF
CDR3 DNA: TGTGCCAGCAGTGACTCGGGCGGGAGCCCCCCAGATACGCAGTATTTT

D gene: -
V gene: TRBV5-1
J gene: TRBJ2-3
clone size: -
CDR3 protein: CASSYTDTQYF
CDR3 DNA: TGCGCCAGCAGTTACACAGATACGCAGTATTTT

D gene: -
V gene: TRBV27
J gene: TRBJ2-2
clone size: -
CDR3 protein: CASSSRLGGTGELFF
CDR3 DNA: TGTGCCAGCAGTTCCCGGCTAGGTGGCACCGGGGAGCTGTTTTTT

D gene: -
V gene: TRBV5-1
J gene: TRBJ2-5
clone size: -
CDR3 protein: CASSFVSEETQYF
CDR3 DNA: TGCGCCAGCAGCTTCGTAAGCGAAGAGACCCAGTACTTC

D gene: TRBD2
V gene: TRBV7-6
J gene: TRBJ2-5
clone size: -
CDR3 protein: CASSPALAGVETQYF
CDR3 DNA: TGTGCCAGCAGCCCGGCACTAGCGGGAGTAGAGACCCAGTACTTC

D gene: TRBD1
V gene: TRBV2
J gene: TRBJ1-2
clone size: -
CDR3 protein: CATLDPGTGNYGYTF
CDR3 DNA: TGTGCCACCTTAGACCCGGGGACAGGGAACTATGGCTACACCTTC

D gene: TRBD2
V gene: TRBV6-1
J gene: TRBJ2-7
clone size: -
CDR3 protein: CASSELELAGSYYEQYF
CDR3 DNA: TGTGCCAGCAGTGAATTGGAACTAGCGGGCTCTTACTACGAGCAGTACTTC

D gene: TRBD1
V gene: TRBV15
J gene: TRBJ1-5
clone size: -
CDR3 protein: CATSRADRERQPQHF
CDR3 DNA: TGTGCCACCAGCAGAGCGGACAGGGAGAGGCAGCCCCAGCATTTT

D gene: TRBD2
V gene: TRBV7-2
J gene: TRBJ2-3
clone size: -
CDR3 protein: CATKGQTSGTDTQYF
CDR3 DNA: TGTGCCACCAAGGGGCAGACTAGCGGCACAGATACGCAGTATTTT

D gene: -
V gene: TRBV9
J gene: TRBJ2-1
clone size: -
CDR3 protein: CASSVGELNEQFF
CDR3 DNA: TGTGCCAGCAGCGTAGGGGAACTCAATGAGCAGTTCTTC

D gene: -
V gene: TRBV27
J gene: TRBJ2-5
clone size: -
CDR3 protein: CASSPSDPQETQYF
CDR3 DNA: TGTGCCAGCAGTCCTTCGGACCCACAAGAGACCCAGTACTTC

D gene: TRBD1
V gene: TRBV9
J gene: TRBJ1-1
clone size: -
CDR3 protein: CASSTLPGQGARAFF
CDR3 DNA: TGTGCCAGCAGCACCCTCCCGGGACAGGGGGCGAGAGCTTTCTTT

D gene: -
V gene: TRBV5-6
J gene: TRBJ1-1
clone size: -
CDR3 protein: CASSFGNTEAFF
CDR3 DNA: TGTGCCAGCAGCTTTGGCAACACTGAAGCTTTCTTT

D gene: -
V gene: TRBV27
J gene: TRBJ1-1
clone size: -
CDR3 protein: CASSFQDMNTEAFF
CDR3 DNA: TGTGCCAGCAGTTTTCAGGACATGAACACTGAAGCTTTCTTT

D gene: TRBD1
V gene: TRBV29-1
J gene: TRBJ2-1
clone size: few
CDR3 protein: CSVDGQGAKYYNEQFF
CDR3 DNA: TGCAGCGTTGACGGACAGGGGGCGAAATACTACAATGAGCAGTTCTTC

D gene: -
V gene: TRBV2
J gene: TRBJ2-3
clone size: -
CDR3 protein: CASSEGWPYTDTQYF
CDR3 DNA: TGTGCCAGCAGTGAAGGGTGGCCATACACAGATACGCAGTATTTT

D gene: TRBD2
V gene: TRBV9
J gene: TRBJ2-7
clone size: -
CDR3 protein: CASSVGGLAGYEQYF
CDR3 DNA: TGTGCCAGCAGCGTAGGAGGACTAGCGGGATACGAGCAGTACTTC

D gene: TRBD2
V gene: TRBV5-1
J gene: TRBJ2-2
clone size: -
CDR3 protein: CASRYQAGGFAGELFF
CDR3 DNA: TGCGCCAGCAGGTATCAAGCGGGAGGGTTCGCCGGGGAGCTGTTTTTT